The 20 T cell receptor beta chains below all came from one sample that was sequenced in a study of blood T cell repertoires in COVID-19. Generated by immunoSEQ multiplex PCR, the TCRdb table keeps only in-frame clones and is missing some. The sample includes some 250,000 clones, approximately 83% of them seen just once. Sequencing was done on a sample of PBMCs or T cells enriched from blood (not recorded which). These receptors all stem from a woman in her 40s with acute COVID-19.

The V and J genes are TRBV29-1 and TRBJ1-1, with 12 bases that match TRBD1. CDR3 length: 16 residues. V trimming: 1 base; J trimming: 5 bases; junction bases outside the gene matches: 8. Per the germline V gene, CDR1 is SQVTM and CDR2 is ANQGSEA. The CDR3 sequence is CSVEARDRGPGTEAFF. Here the CDR3 DNA reads TGCAGCGTTGAAGCCAGGGACAGGGGGCCGGGGACTGAAGCTTTCTTT.

The chain is built from TRBV27 and TRBJ1-5; tentatively, D is TRBD1 (6 bases). The CDR3 length is 15 residues. V shed 6 bases and J shed 2 bases, with 14 bases lying between them. Germline V gene data show CDR1 as MNHEY and CDR2 as SMNVEV (reference sequence). CDR3 nucleotides: TGTGCCAGCAGCCGGGGGGCTCTAGGCAATCAGCCCCAGCATTTT. Translation gives CASSRGALGNQPQHF.

The V call is TRBV4-2, the J call TRBJ2-1; 11 bases fit TRBD2. Losses at the gene ends were 6 bases for V and 7 bases for J; bases not matched to a gene: 11. This CDR3 spans 16 amino acids. CDR1 is LGHNA and CDR2 is YNFKEQ in the germline V gene. CDR3 sequence: CASRPAPGLAVNEQFF. The CDR3 bases are TGTGCCAGCAGACCTGCGCCGGGACTAGCGGTGAATGAGCAGTTCTTC.

The chain couples TRBV5-4 to TRBJ1-4; no definite D call. The V end lost 3 bases, the J end lost 8 bases, and 14 bases lay between the germline ends. The CDR3 has 14 residues. Germline CDR1 SGHNT, CDR2 YYREEE (reference sequence). CDR3 nucleotides: TGTGCCAGCAGCTCGGAGGGTAGAGCGGAAAAACTGTTTTTT. The encoded protein is CASSSEGRAEKLFF.

CDR3 protein: CASSPSGPYNEQFF. The CDR3 coding sequence is TGTGCCAGCAGCCCCAGCGGGCCCTACAATGAGCAGTTCTTC. The chain combines TRBV5-4 with TRBJ2-1; D is possibly TRBD2 (6 bases). From germline, CDR1 is SGHNT and CDR2 YYREEE (reference sequence). CDR3 length equals 14 residues. Trimming pared 4 bases from V and 2 bases from J, leaving 10 bases between.

The chain employs TRBV29-1 and TRBJ1-1; D gene ambiguous. V was trimmed by 0 bases and J by 1 base, leaving 6 bases between them. The CDR3 loop spans 13 amino acids. Germline V gene lookup returns CDR1 SQVTM and CDR2 ANQGSEA. Here the CDR3 reads CSVEDPKNTEAFF. The DNA for the CDR3 is TGCAGCGTTGAAGACCCAAAGAACACTGAAGCTTTCTTT.

V gene TRBV3-1 (or the pseudogene TRBV3-2) combines with J gene TRBJ1-4, with D possibly matching TRBD1 (6 bases). Per germline, CDR1 LGHDT and CDR2 YNNKEL (reference sequence). CDR3 length: 15 amino acids. V was clipped by 1 base and J by 7 bases, with 13 bases between them. The CDR3 nucleotides read TGTGCCAGCAGCCAAGGAACAGGGATAGGTGAAAAACTGTTTTTT. This codes for CASSQGTGIGEKLFF.

The chain combines TRBV25-1 with TRBJ2-2; perhaps TRBD1 as D (7 bases). Germline CDR1 and CDR2: MGHDK and SYGVNS. V was trimmed by 4 bases and J by 4 bases, leaving 22 bases between them. There are 18 residues in the CDR3. CDR3 bases: TGTGCCAGCAGTGGGCAAGCGGAGGGCAGGGGGGTCACCGGGGAGCTGTTTTTT. Its translation is CASSGQAEGRGVTGELFF. The whole variable domain, filled in from reference TRBV25-1 and TRBJ2-2, reads EADIYQTPRYLVIGTGKKITLECSQTMGHDKMYWYQQDPGMELHLIHYSYGVNSTEKGDLSSESTVSRIRTEHFPLTLESARPSHTSQYLCASSGQAEGRGVTGELFFGEGSRLTVL.

The count of this clone is one. V and J are TRBV5-1 and TRBJ2-1; 8 bases are a match to TRBD2. Germline V gene sequence: CDR1 SGHRS, CDR2 YFSETQ. With V trimmed by 2 bases and J by 6 bases, 7 bases remained unmatched. The CDR3 extends over 15 amino acids. CDR3 coding DNA: TGCGCCAGCAGCTTCGTTAGCGGGACCTCCAATGAGCAGTTCTTC. Protein sequence: CASSFVSGTSNEQFF. Filled out from reference TRBV5-1 and TRBJ2-1, the complete variable domain reads KAGVTQTPRYLIKTRGQQVTLSCSPISGHRSVSWYQQTPGQGLQFLFEYFSETQRNKGNFPGRFSGRQFSNSRSEMNVSTLELGDSALYLCASSFVSGTSNEQFFGPGTRLTVL.

Remarks on this clone: Distinct nucleotide sequences in the sample also encode this CDR3. The chain recombines TRBV5-4 with TRBJ2-7, with 11 bases identical to TRBD2. Germline values: CDR1 SGHNT, CDR2 YYREEE (reference sequence). J lost 5 bases, V lost 4 bases, and 2 bases had no gene match. CDR3 length: 13 amino acids. Here the CDR3 DNA reads TGTGCCAGCAGCCCGGGACTAGCGGACGAGCAGTACTTC. The encoded protein is CASSPGLADEQYF.

The CDR3 nucleotides are TGCAGCCTCAAGCTGGGAGGGGGCAATGAGCAGTTCTTC. As protein: CSLKLGGGNEQFF. The J gene is TRBJ2-1, the V gene TRBV29-1; possibly TRBD2 for D (7 bases). Between the trimmed V and J ends, which lost 8 bases and 6 bases, there was a span of 17 bases. Germline V gives CDR1 SQVTM, CDR2 ANQGSEA. The CDR3 is made up of 13 amino acids.

This rearrangement joins TRBV19 to TRBJ1-4; D is possibly TRBD1 (6 bases). The length of the CDR3 is 15 residues. CDR1 is LNHDA and CDR2 is SQIVND in the germline V gene (reference sequence). V gave up 3 bases and J gave up 6 bases, with 14 bases separating them. The CDR3 DNA is TGTGCCAGTAGTATCTCCAGGGAGGGGGATGAAAAACTGTTTTTT. It translates to CASSISREGDEKLFF. Filled out from reference TRBV19 and TRBJ1-4, the complete variable domain reads DGGITQSPKYLFRKEGQNVTLSCEQNLNHDAMYWYRQDPGQGLRLIYYSQIVNDFQKGDIAEGYSVSREKKESFPLTVTSAQKNPTAFYLCASSISREGDEKLFFGSGTQLSVL.

This chain links TRBV7-2 with TRBJ2-7; possibly TRBD2 for D (5 bases). Trimming shortened V by 2 bases and J by 4 bases, and 27 bases separated the two germline ends. CDR1 is SGHTA and CDR2 is FQGNSA in the germline V gene. The CDR3 totals 19 residues. CDR3 sequence (DNA): TGTGCCAGCAGCTTAATGGGCTTCGGGCCTAGCCGGAGGCGGTACGAGCAGTACTTC. Its translation is CASSLMGFGPSRRRYEQYF.

CDR3 amino acids: CASIGTPSNQPQHF. Written as DNA, the CDR3 is TGTGCCAGCATAGGGACACCAAGCAATCAGCCCCAGCATTTT. This rearrangement joins TRBV6-5 to TRBJ1-5; D is possibly TRBD1 (6 bases). CDR3 length equals 14 residues. Germline CDR1 is MNHEY and CDR2 is SVGAGI. V dropped 7 bases and J dropped 1 base, with 11 bases sitting between them.

This sequence joins TRBV4-1 and TRBJ2-1; D possibly corresponds to TRBD2 (6 bases). CDR3 size: 17 residues. The germline V and J ends were trimmed by 4 bases and 8 bases, with 24 bases remaining between them. The germline V gene has CDR1 MGHRA and CDR2 YSYEKL. The CDR3 region is CASSRTGVENSGDEQFF. The CDR3 DNA follows: TGCGCCAGCAGCCGCACTGGGGTGGAGAATTCGGGGGATGAGCAGTTCTTC.

At least ten counts were recorded for this clone. The chain recombines TRBV10-3 with TRBJ2-2; 10 bases match TRBD2. V lost 10 bases, J lost 2 bases, and 4 bases stayed unmatched. Germline CDR1 and CDR2: ENHRY and SYGVKD. The CDR3 is 14 residues long. The CDR3 reads CATGLAENTGELFF. The CDR3, as DNA: TGTGCCACCGGACTAGCGGAAAACACCGGGGAGCTGTTTTTT.

The chain carries TRBV7-2 and TRBJ1-2, with D uncertain. This CDR3 has 16 amino acids. Trimming cost V 2 bases and J 0 bases, with 13 bases left between them. Per germline, CDR1 SGHTA and CDR2 FQGNSA. The CDR3 region is CASSLYFGGPNYGYTF. DNA for the CDR3: TGTGCCAGCAGCTTATATTTCGGAGGTCCTAACTATGGCTACACCTTC.

This chain joins TRBV19 and TRBJ2-6, with D possibly matching TRBD1 (6 bases). The germline V gene encodes CDR1 LNHDA and CDR2 SQIVND (reference sequence). V lost 5 bases, J lost 4 bases, and 24 bases lay in between. The CDR3 is made up of 19 amino acids. The CDR3 bases are TGTGCCAGTAGTTTACCCACAGGGTTAGGGGTCGCCGGGGCCAACGTCCTGACTTTC. Encoded protein: CASSLPTGLGVAGANVLTF.

The chain has TRBV19 and TRBJ2-1, with D possibly TRBD1 on 6 matching bases. With 5 bases removed from V and 4 bases from J, the gap between germline ends came to 9 bases. The CDR3 covers 13 residues. Germline V CDR1 and CDR2: LNHDA, SQIVND (reference sequence). As DNA, the CDR3 is TGTGCCAGTAGTCCACAGGGATACAATGAGCAGTTCTTC. Translation: CASSPQGYNEQFF.

The gene calls are TRBV6-5 and TRBJ2-2; tentative D call: TRBD1 (6 bases). Per the germline V gene, CDR1 is MNHEY and CDR2 is SVGAGI. The CDR3 has 14 residues. V lost 8 bases, J lost 0 bases, and 10 bases lay in between. For the CDR3, the DNA is TGTGCCAGCGTGCAGGGGCCGAACACCGGGGAGCTGTTTTTT. Protein product: CASVQGPNTGELFF.